A single sample is the source of the 26 T cell receptor beta chains below, sequenced in a study of cytomegalovirus exposure and HLA in healthy donors. Primers: 60 Vbeta forward and 13 Jbeta reverse. Profiling relied on immunoSEQ multiplex PCR, and the TCRdb table lists in-frame clones only, not all of them. The sample carries roughly 120,000 clones, over 60% recorded once. Sequencing was performed on PBMCs. These receptors were collected from a man aged 18 to 35 in good health and CMV-seropositive.

CDR3 nucleotides: TGTGCCAGCTCACTGCGCCCCACTAGGGTCCTTAATGAAAAACTGTTTTTT. It yields the protein CASSLRPTRVLNEKLFF. The chain carries TRBV18 and TRBJ1-4; unclear D gene. The CDR3 covers 17 residues. V lost 4 bases and J 4 bases, leaving 19 bases between the germline ends. Germline CDR1 is KGHSH and CDR2 is LQKENI.

V and J are TRBV7-6 and TRBJ2-1, with D unresolved. The germline V and J ends were trimmed by 2 bases and 6 bases, with 5 bases remaining between them. Germline V CDR1 and CDR2: SGHVS, FNYEAQ. This CDR3 is built from 12 residues. The CDR3 is CASSLNLNEQFF. In DNA form, the CDR3 reads TGTGCCAGCAGCTTAAATCTCAATGAGCAGTTCTTC. The full variable domain, its missing parts supplied by reference TRBV7-6 and TRBJ2-1, is GAGVSQSPRYKVTKRGQDVALRCDPISGHVSLYWYRQALGQGPEFLTYFNYEAQQDKSGLPNDRFSAERPEGSISTLTIQRTEQRDSAMYRCASSLNLNEQFFGPGTRLTVL.

This chain uses TRBV5-4 with TRBJ1-2, with 7 bases lining up with TRBD1. Losses at the gene ends were 7 bases for V and 4 bases for J; bases not matched to a gene: 7. CDR1 SGHNT and CDR2 YYREEE come from the germline V gene (reference sequence). The CDR3 runs 13 residues. Here the CDR3 DNA reads TGTGCCAGCGGGCCAGGGGGATTCTATGGCTACACCTTC. Its protein is CASGPGGFYGYTF. Complete variable domain (other parts from reference TRBV5-4 and TRBJ1-2): ETGVTQSPTHLIKTRGQQVTLRCSSQSGHNTVSWYQQALGQGPQFIFQYYREEENGRGNFPPRFSGLQFPNYSSELNVNALELDDSALYLCASGPGGFYGYTFGSGTRLTVV.

DNA for the CDR3: TGTGCCAGCAGTTGGACAGGGTTGAGTGGCTACACCTTC. This encodes CASSWTGLSGYTF. The chain combines TRBV27 with TRBJ1-2; 8 nucleotides agree with TRBD1. Per germline, CDR1 MNHEY and CDR2 SMNVEV (reference sequence). The ends lost 4 bases at V and 7 bases at J; junction bases unmatched: 5. The CDR3 runs 13 residues.

The V call is TRBV5-1, the J call TRBJ2-1, with 11 bases identical to TRBD1. This CDR3 has 15 residues. J gave up 7 bases and V 3 bases, and 6 bases lay outside the gene matches. Germline CDR1 reads SGHRS; CDR2 reads YFSETQ. In DNA form, the CDR3 reads TGCGCCAGCAGCTACAGGGACAGGGGGGTAAATGAGCAGTTCTTC. This gives the protein CASSYRDRGVNEQFF.

The chain has TRBV19 and TRBJ1-2, with unresolved D. The CDR3 extends over 16 amino acids. Looked up from germline, CDR1 is LNHDA and CDR2 is SQIVND (reference sequence). V was clipped by 3 bases and J by 0 bases, with 14 bases between them. CDR3: CASSIAGNPANYGYTF. CDR3 nucleotides: TGTGCCAGTAGTATCGCAGGAAACCCAGCTAACTATGGCTACACCTTC.

The chain couples TRBV18 to TRBJ1-1; D remains ambiguous. The V and J ends lost 2 bases and 0 bases respectively, with 7 bases between them. CDR1 is KGHSH, CDR2 LQKENI, per germline. The CDR3 is made up of 14 amino acids. The CDR3 loop reads CASSPGAVNTEAFF. The CDR3 nucleotides are TGTGCCAGCTCACCAGGTGCGGTGAACACTGAAGCTTTCTTT. The full variable domain, with the rest looked up from reference TRBV18 and TRBJ1-1, is NAGVMQNPRHLVRRRGQEARLRCSPMKGHSHVYWYRQLPEEGLKFMVYLQKENIIDESGMPKERFSAEFPKEGPSILRIQQVVRGDSAAYFCASSPGAVNTEAFFGQGTRLTVV.

This chain links TRBV2 with TRBJ2-5, with TRBD1 matching 7 bases. The ends lost 5 bases at V and 5 bases at J; junction bases unmatched: 17. CDR1 is SNHLY, CDR2 FYNNEI, per germline. The CDR3 extends over 17 amino acids. CDR3 coding DNA: TGTGCCAGCAGTCCCACCGGGACAGCTCAACTGCGGGAGACCCAGTACTTC. It codes for CASSPTGTAQLRETQYF.

This clone came up once. This chain links TRBV14 with TRBJ2-1, with D unresolved. The CDR3 covers 13 residues. Trimming shortened V by 4 bases and J by 9 bases, and 13 bases separated the two germline ends. Germline-derived CDR1 and CDR2 are SGHDN and FVKESK. CDR3 nucleotides: TGTGCCAGCAGCCCGAAACGGGTCGGTGAGCAGTTCTTC. Translating gives CASSPKRVGEQFF.

This clone has only a few counts. V and J are TRBV19 and TRBJ2-4, with 8 bases that match TRBD2. Germline CDR1 and CDR2: LNHDA and SQIVND (reference sequence). Unmatched junction bases numbered 11, after V lost 3 bases and J lost 7 bases. The CDR3 is 16 amino acids. CDR3 loop: CASSIGGDKIGNIQYF. The CDR3 region has the DNA TGTGCCAGTAGTATCGGGGGGGATAAAATTGGGAACATTCAGTACTTC.

This sequence joins TRBV19 and TRBJ2-2; 12 nucleotides line up with TRBD2. There are 16 residues in the CDR3. J lost 5 bases, V lost 1 base, and 2 bases had no gene match. The germline gives CDR1 LNHDA, CDR2 SQIVND (reference sequence). CDR3 nucleotide sequence: TGTGCCAGTAGTATAGGACTAGCGGGGGTAACCGGGGAGCTGTTTTTT. Translated, it gives CASSIGLAGVTGELFF.

This rearrangement joins TRBV19 to TRBJ2-1; TRBD2 agrees at 9 bases. The V and J ends lost 2 bases and 0 bases, in that order; junction bases with no gene match: 5. Looked up from germline, CDR1 is LNHDA and CDR2 is SQIVND (reference sequence). The CDR3 length is 17 residues. CDR3 amino acids: CASSIIGTSISYNEQFF. DNA of the CDR3: TGTGCCAGTAGTATAATAGGGACTAGCATCTCCTACAATGAGCAGTTCTTC.

This chain links TRBV5-1 with TRBJ1-3; the D is unclear. The CDR3 consists of 15 residues. Trimming removed 1 base from V and 0 bases from J, with 8 bases in between. Per the germline V gene, CDR1 is SGHRS and CDR2 is YFSETQ. The CDR3 bases are TGCGCCAGCAGCTTGTTGGCCAGCTCTGGAAACACCATATATTTT. It specifies CASSLLASSGNTIYF.

The chain couples TRBV5-4 to TRBJ2-5; maybe TRBD2 (5 bases). Germline-derived CDR1 and CDR2 are SGHNT and YYREEE (reference sequence). V lost 4 bases to trimming and J lost 0 bases, with 16 bases between them. The length of the CDR3 is 16 residues. The CDR3 spells CASSPWLAADQETQYF. The CDR3 nucleotides read TGTGCCAGCAGCCCCTGGCTAGCAGCCGACCAAGAGACCCAGTACTTC. Together with reference TRBV5-4 and TRBJ2-5, the CDR3 gives the full variable domain: ETGVTQSPTHLIKTRGQQVTLRCSSQSGHNTVSWYQQALGQGPQFIFQYYREEENGRGNFPPRFSGLQFPNYSSELNVNALELDDSALYLCASSPWLAADQETQYFGPGTRLLVL.

About this clone itself: This specimen includes other DNA sequences encoding the same CDR3. The chain combines TRBV6-5 with TRBJ1-1, with 8 bases matching TRBD1. CDR1 MNHEY and CDR2 SVGAGI come from the germline V gene. The V segment lost 3 bases and the J segment 5 bases; nucleotides outside the gene matches: 11. The CDR3 consists of 16 residues. CDR3 in amino acids: CASSYSVDRGETEAFF. The CDR3 nucleotides are TGTGCCAGCAGTTATTCCGTCGACAGGGGAGAAACTGAAGCTTTCTTT.

This chain links TRBV5-6 with TRBJ1-2; 11 nucleotides line up with TRBD1. Germline CDR1 SGHDT, CDR2 YYEEEE. The V segment lost 4 bases and the J segment 7 bases; nucleotides outside the gene matches: 3. This CDR3 has 13 residues. In nucleotides, the CDR3 is TGTGCCAGCAGCGTGGGACAGGGGGTTGGCTACACCTTC. It translates to CASSVGQGVGYTF.

The genes are TRBV4-1 and TRBJ2-7; 11 bases map to TRBD1. CDR3 length: 15 residues. V dropped 5 bases and J dropped 2; count of bases not matched to a gene: 5. CDR1 MGHRA and CDR2 YSYEKL come from the germline V gene. The CDR3 is CASSTGTGGTYEQYF. DNA of the CDR3: TGCGCCAGCAGCACTGGGACAGGGGGTACCTACGAGCAGTACTTC.

The chain recombines TRBV6-1 with TRBJ2-1, with D possibly TRBD2 on 6 matching bases. This CDR3 is 17 amino acids long. V lost 4 bases and J lost 4, with 20 bases in between. In germline, CDR1 is MNHNS, CDR2 SASEGT. The CDR3 region is CASSVLLAEVPYNEQFF. CDR3 DNA sequence: TGTGCCAGCAGTGTACTTTTAGCGGAGGTGCCGTACAATGAGCAGTTCTTC.

V gene TRBV6-6 combines with J gene TRBJ1-5; D may be TRBD1 (5 bases). There are 15 residues in the CDR3. CDR1 is MNHNY, CDR2 SVGAGI, per germline (reference sequence). The ends were cut back, 10 bases at V and 2 bases at J, with 18 bases in the middle. The CDR3, as DNA: TGTGCCACACAATTAGGGCAGGGCGGCAATCAGCCCCAGCATTTT. Its protein is CATQLGQGGNQPQHF.

The chain joins TRBV5-4 to TRBJ1-1, with unresolved D. The germline V and J ends were trimmed by 4 bases and 0 bases, with 10 bases remaining between them. The CDR3 covers 14 residues. Looked up from germline, CDR1 is SGHNT and CDR2 is YYREEE (reference sequence). DNA of the CDR3: TGTGCCAGCAGCCCTGGGAGAATGAACACTGAAGCTTTCTTT. Amino acids: CASSPGRMNTEAFF.

The chain combines TRBV9 with TRBJ1-1; 7 positions match TRBD1. Germline CDR1 is SGDLS and CDR2 is YYNGEE. The CDR3 has 17 amino acids. J lost 7 bases, V lost 0 bases, and 15 bases had no gene match. CDR3 DNA sequence: TGTGCCAGCAGCGTAGTTGGCGGGGACAGAGAGGGTATTGAAGCTTTCTTT. Its translation: CASSVVGGDREGIEAFF.

This chain links TRBV5-1 with TRBJ2-5; TRBD2 matches at 14 bases. This CDR3 region has 15 residues. The ends lost 4 bases at V and 11 bases at J; junction bases unmatched: 10. Germline V gives CDR1 SGHRS, CDR2 YFSETQ. CDR3 residues: CASSHGLAGGQEQYF. CDR3 in DNA: TGCGCCAGCAGCCACGGACTAGCGGGGGGCCAAGAGCAGTACTTC.

This chain links TRBV28 with TRBJ2-1, with TRBD2 matching over 13 bases. Germline V lookup: CDR1 MDHEN, CDR2 SYDVKM. CDR3 length: 13 amino acids. Unmatched junction bases numbered 0, after V lost 8 bases and J lost 5 bases. The CDR3 here is CASGLAGDNEQFF. DNA for the CDR3: TGTGCCAGCGGACTAGCGGGAGACAATGAGCAGTTCTTC.

This chain joins TRBV15 and TRBJ2-1; 9 bases are shared with TRBD2. The CDR3 is made up of 15 amino acids. In germline, CDR1 is LNHNV, CDR2 YYDKDF (reference sequence). V lost 4 bases, J lost 7 bases, and 8 bases stayed unmatched. This CDR3 reads CATSIIAGGKNEQFF. CDR3 bases: TGTGCCACCAGCATAATCGCGGGGGGGAAAAATGAGCAGTTCTTC.

The chain combines TRBV6-1 with TRBJ2-1; TRBD1 aligns across 10 bases. CDR3 size: 12 residues. V was pared by 8 bases and J by 10 bases, with 5 bases of the junction left unmatched. Germline loops: CDR1 MNHNS, CDR2 SASEGT. The CDR3 DNA reads TGTGCCAGCGGACAGGGGGTAGGGGAGCAGTTCTTC. Amino acids: CASGQGVGEQFF.

In this sample, this clone turned up a few times. The V gene is TRBV29-1, the J gene TRBJ1-4; a possible D gene is TRBD1 (6 bases). Trimming cost V 1 base and J 0 bases, with 12 bases left between them. Germline CDR1 reads SQVTM; CDR2 reads ANQGSEA. This CDR3 is 16 amino acids long. This CDR3 reads CSVEARDTTTNEKLFF. The CDR3 DNA follows: TGCAGCGTTGAAGCCCGGGACACCACAACTAATGAAAAACTGTTTTTT. Based on the CDR3 plus reference TRBV29-1 and TRBJ1-4, the full variable domain is SAVISQKPSRDICQRGTSLTIQCQVDSQVTMMFWYRQQPGQSLTLIATANQGSEATYESGFVIDKFPISRPNLTFSTLTVSNMSPEDSSIYLCSVEARDTTTNEKLFFGSGTQLSVL.